These T cell receptor beta chains were read from a single sample in a study of shared T cell receptors in the human thymus. Only in-frame clones appear in the TCRdb table, and some are missing; sequencing was by immunoSEQ multiplex PCR. The table records under 450,000 clones, 85% to 95% of them present only once. The source material was thymocytes. The receptors stem from a human donor. CDR3s include the opening cysteine and the closing phenylalanine or tryptophan. Each record gives: V gene, CDR3 protein.

>TRBV6-1
CASRLAGGDNEQFF
>TRBV20-1
CSANGHYGYTF
>TRBV9
CASSARSTGSRAKMYGYTF
>TRBV5-1
CASSLGGRIADTQYF
>TRBV11-2
CASSSPGQGSWDEQFF
>TRBV27
CASSLPLGDNLAPYNEQFF
>TRBV10-1
CASSLGQGAKTNEKLFF
>TRBV28
CASSPNPLAGAYYEQYF
>TRBV10-1
CASSESGAETNEKLFF
>TRBV25-1
CASSDLEQGTDTQYF
>TRBV11-2
CASSLGWDSEAFF
>TRBV28
CASRSPGEKLFF
>TRBV7-9
CASSLARRGLSYEQYF
>TRBV7-9
CASSPSGRGVHEQFF
>TRBV11-3
CASSLEGGANVLTF
>TRBV5-5
CASSLSLAGVHEQYF
>TRBV27
CASSLLWTSNQPQHF
>TRBV6-5
CAITGATGELFF
>TRBV28
CASSPGLAGGYNEQFF
>TRBV7-6
CASSPRLSMNTEAFF
>TRBV28
CASSLRTGPNEKLFF
>TRBV7-8
CASSLQGTNTGELFF
>TRBV4-1
CASSQEPRQGPSGSSYEQYF
>TRBV11-2
CASSSGQGTFGYGYTF
>TRBV14
CASSQEYGTYEDYEQYF
>TRBV28
CASSLGLAGVEQYF
>TRBV15
CATSFRDISYEQYF
>TRBV27
CASKRLAGDRSYEQYF
>TRBV27
CASRLYPDAWRANHEQYF
>TRBV19
CASSTLISGLETQYF
>TRBV10-1
CASSENSGRVGQYEQYF
>TRBV5-4
CASSPPERDSPYEQYF
>TRBV6-1
CASSERPDPGHAKNIQYF
>TRBV9
CASSSRDLTDTQYF
>TRBV25-1
CASSEYGLVDTGELFF
>TRBV11-3
CASSPAAGETYEQYF
>TRBV4-3
CASSPSKGGGTGELFF
>TRBV19
CASSVYGLAGGNEQFF
>TRBV11-2
CASSLGLTVNTEAFF
>TRBV11-3
CASSLDLRGGRLWEKLFF
>TRBV5-1
CASSLGGSGANVLTF
>TRBV7-2
CASSWGGLNEKLFF